This entry describes one T cell receptor (beta chain). What it binds is unknown. One heparinised blood draw averaging around 120 mL was given by each donor. Markers CD45RO/CCR7/CD25/CD127/CD95/CD27 served to sort CD4+ naive, central memory, regulatory and stem cell-like memory cells. Germline lookup yields CDR1 SGHTA and CDR2 FQGNSA. V lost 6 bases and J 1 base, leaving 7 bases between the germline ends. This CDR3 spans 13 amino acids. This entry comes from a study of beta chain features in type 1 diabetes. Every isolated RNA sample was fully reverse transcribed, so sequencing captured expressed TCRB transcripts. Produced via immunoSEQ multiplex PCR; TCRdb's table is partial and in-frame only. Of 130,000 to 150,000 clones in the sample, approximately 52% were seen once. Findings of the study overall: Whether TCRB rearrangement is influenced by HLA type went unresolved here.

J is TRBJ1-5 and V is TRBV7-2; D gene uncertain. The specimen sequenced was Tregs from blood. This receptor was obtained from a man between 18 and 35 years old in good health. This CDR3 is CASSPASNQPQHF. DNA of the CDR3: TGTGCCAGCAGTCCCGCGAGCAATCAGCCCCAGCATTTT. Looking up the rest from reference TRBV7-2 and TRBJ1-5 gives the full variable domain: GAGVSQSPSNKVTEKGKDVELRCDPISGHTALYWYRQSLGQGLEFLIYFQGNSAPDKSGLPSDRFSAERTGGSVSTLTIQRTQQEDSAVYLCASSPASNQPQHFGDGTRLSIL.